This record looks at one T cell receptor (beta chain) sequence and its context. The antigen remains unidentified. TCRdb redid the calling of the 5' RACE reads with MiXCR, one entry per CDR3 protein. The sample holds 600,000 to 850,000 distinct CDR3 sequences; 18% are singletons and the top ten take roughly 14%. This entry belongs to a study of identical twins. Overall study findings and caveats: Zero-insertion analyses might be partly confounded by invariant T cells like MAIT and iNKT. The more abundant beta clonotypes in cord blood had fewer insertions, and memory repertoires did not show this.

In germline, CDR1 is SGHTA, CDR2 FQGNSA. V was trimmed by 5 bases and J by 4 bases, leaving 17 bases between them. The CDR3 extends over 15 amino acids. These data also featured in a second study, about T cells expressing NK-cell markers. This second report adds: The eight sequenced donors comprised seven who were HCMV-seropositive and one who was seronegative. Where four donors were concerned, these clonotypes also led the CD3+CD56-NKG2C+ fraction.

The sequencing sample was made of PBMCs. The chain couples TRBV7-2 to TRBJ2-5; tentative D call: TRBD2 (6 bases). The receptor was derived from a woman between 18 and 29 years old in good health. CDR3 amino acids: CASSLQREWRETQYF. Here the CDR3 DNA reads TGTGCCAGCAGCCTCCAACGGGAGTGGCGAGAGACCCAGTACTTC.